This T cell receptor beta chain was identified in a study of identical twins. Study-level points and caveats: Out-of-frame alpha sequences common to twins exhibited a surplus of low generation probability.

Regarding this clonotype: The antigen remains unidentified.

TCRdb analysed the 5' RACE reads with MiXCR anew, one entry per CDR3 protein. The repertoire holds 200,000 to 250,000 distinct CDR3 sequences, approximately 7.8% seen once, with around 5.4% in the top ten. CDR1 is SGHRS and CDR2 is YFSETQ in the germline V gene. V was cut by 3 bases and J by 0 bases, with 12 bases left in between. CDR3 length: 15 residues. Healthy Caucasians provided all donations. The sample was also linked to a second study, of yellow fever vaccine responses in identical twins.

Sequences were obtained from CD8+ T cells sorted from blood. The chain combines TRBV5-1 with TRBJ1-1; D ambiguous. The source of this sequence is a woman under 30 in good health. The chain's CDR3 is CASSWEQRMNTEAFF. CDR3 bases: TGCGCCAGCAGCTGGGAACAGCGCATGAACACTGAAGCTTTCTTT.